These T cell receptor beta chains were read from a single sample in a study of cytomegalovirus exposure and HLA in healthy donors. Sequencing used immunoSEQ multiplex PCR; TCRdb keeps in-frame clones, though not all of them. The top ten hold under 5% of the sample, which has 150,000 to 200,000 clones, about 80% seen once. Source material: PBMCs. These receptors were taken from a man aged 18 to 29 in good health and CMV-seronegative. Each CDR3 is given with its conserved first and last residue. The D gene is left open where the match is weak. Clone size is given for some rows only: seen once, a few or many times, or a class if the clone is expanded.

TRBD2 TRBJ2-5 TRBV29-1 . TGCAGCGTCGGACTAGCGGGAGTAGGGGAGACCCAGTACTTC CSVGLAGVGETQYF
TRBD1 TRBJ2-7 TRBV4-1 once TGCGCCAGCAGCCAAGAGATAGGGACAGGGAATGTTTACGAGCAGTACTTC CASSQEIGTGNVYEQYF
. TRBJ2-2 TRBV7-3 . TGTGCCAGCAGCACTTCCGGGGTACATGGCGGGGAGCTGTTTTTT CASSTSGVHGGELFF
. TRBJ2-5 TRBV7-3 . TGTGCCAGCAGCTTAACGGCAAGAGAGACCCAGTACTTC CASSLTARETQYF
. TRBJ1-6 TRBV12-5 . TGTGCTAGTGGTTTGGGGGCAGGGTCGGGTTCACCCCTCCACTTT CASGLGAGSGSPLHF
. TRBJ1-2 TRBV7-8 . TGTGCCAGCAGCTTAGGAAGGGGCAGGGGTTTTCTCTATGGCTACACCTTC CASSLGRGRGFLYGYTF
TRBD1 TRBJ2-6 TRBV7-9 . TGTGCCAGCAGCCCATGGGGGACAGCGAGCTCTGGGGCCAACGTCCTGACTTTC CASSPWGTASSGANVLTF
. TRBJ2-5 TRBV30 . TGTGCCTGGGCTACCGGGACACTGGCTCAAGAGACCCAGTACTTC CAWATGTLAQETQYF
. TRBJ2-7 TRBV27 once TGTGCCAGCAGTTTGGGGGGGCGAACCTACGAGCAGTACTTC CASSLGGRTYEQYF
TRBD2 TRBJ2-7 TRBV19 . TGTGCCAGTAGTATCCGCGGGGGGCCCGGTTCCTACGAGCAGTACTTC CASSIRGGPGSYEQYF
TRBD2 TRBJ2-3 TRBV7-8 . TGTGCCAGCAGCCCCCGCCTGAGCGGGGGGTACGATACGCAGTATTTT CASSPRLSGGYDTQYF
. TRBJ2-1 TRBV7-9 . TGTGCCAGCAGCTTAGGCAGCGCGAGCTCCTACAATGAGCAGTTCTTC CASSLGSASSYNEQFF
. TRBJ2-2 TRBV10-3 . TGTGCCATCAGTGAGATTGGGGAAGGGGCCGGGGAGCTGTTTTTT CAISEIGEGAGELFF
. TRBJ2-3 TRBV5-6 . TGTGCCAGCAGCTTGGCCGGCGTCCTTGGGGAGGAGACAGATACGCAGTATTTT CASSLAGVLGEETDTQYF
. TRBJ1-2 TRBV2 . TGTGCCAGCCACAGAGACAACCTTGACTACACCTTC CASHRDNLDYTF
TRBD1 TRBJ2-5 TRBV9 . TGTGCCAGCAGCGCCGACAGGGGCCAAGAGACCCAGTACTTC CASSADRGQETQYF
. TRBJ1-1 TRBV5-8 . TGTGCCAGCAGCTTGTTTAGCGCCGTGGTGGAAGCTTTCTTT CASSLFSAVVEAFF
. TRBJ1-1 TRBV18 . TGTGCCAGCTCACCTTCACAGAACACTGAAGCTTTCTTT CASSPSQNTEAFF
. TRBJ1-6 TRBV2 . TGTGCCAGCAGCAGGGACACGCTGGTTGGTTCACCCCTCCACTTT CASSRDTLVGSPLHF
TRBD1 TRBJ1-2 TRBV19 . TGTGCCAGTAGTTGGACAGGGGGCGACTATGGCTACACCTTC CASSWTGGDYGYTF
. TRBJ2-7 TRBV2 . TGTGCCAGCAGCGACAGCTCCTACGAGCAGTACTTC CASSDSSYEQYF
. TRBJ1-6 TRBV6-4 . TGTGCCAGCCTCATAGAGTTTAATTCACCCCTCCACTTT CASLIEFNSPLHF